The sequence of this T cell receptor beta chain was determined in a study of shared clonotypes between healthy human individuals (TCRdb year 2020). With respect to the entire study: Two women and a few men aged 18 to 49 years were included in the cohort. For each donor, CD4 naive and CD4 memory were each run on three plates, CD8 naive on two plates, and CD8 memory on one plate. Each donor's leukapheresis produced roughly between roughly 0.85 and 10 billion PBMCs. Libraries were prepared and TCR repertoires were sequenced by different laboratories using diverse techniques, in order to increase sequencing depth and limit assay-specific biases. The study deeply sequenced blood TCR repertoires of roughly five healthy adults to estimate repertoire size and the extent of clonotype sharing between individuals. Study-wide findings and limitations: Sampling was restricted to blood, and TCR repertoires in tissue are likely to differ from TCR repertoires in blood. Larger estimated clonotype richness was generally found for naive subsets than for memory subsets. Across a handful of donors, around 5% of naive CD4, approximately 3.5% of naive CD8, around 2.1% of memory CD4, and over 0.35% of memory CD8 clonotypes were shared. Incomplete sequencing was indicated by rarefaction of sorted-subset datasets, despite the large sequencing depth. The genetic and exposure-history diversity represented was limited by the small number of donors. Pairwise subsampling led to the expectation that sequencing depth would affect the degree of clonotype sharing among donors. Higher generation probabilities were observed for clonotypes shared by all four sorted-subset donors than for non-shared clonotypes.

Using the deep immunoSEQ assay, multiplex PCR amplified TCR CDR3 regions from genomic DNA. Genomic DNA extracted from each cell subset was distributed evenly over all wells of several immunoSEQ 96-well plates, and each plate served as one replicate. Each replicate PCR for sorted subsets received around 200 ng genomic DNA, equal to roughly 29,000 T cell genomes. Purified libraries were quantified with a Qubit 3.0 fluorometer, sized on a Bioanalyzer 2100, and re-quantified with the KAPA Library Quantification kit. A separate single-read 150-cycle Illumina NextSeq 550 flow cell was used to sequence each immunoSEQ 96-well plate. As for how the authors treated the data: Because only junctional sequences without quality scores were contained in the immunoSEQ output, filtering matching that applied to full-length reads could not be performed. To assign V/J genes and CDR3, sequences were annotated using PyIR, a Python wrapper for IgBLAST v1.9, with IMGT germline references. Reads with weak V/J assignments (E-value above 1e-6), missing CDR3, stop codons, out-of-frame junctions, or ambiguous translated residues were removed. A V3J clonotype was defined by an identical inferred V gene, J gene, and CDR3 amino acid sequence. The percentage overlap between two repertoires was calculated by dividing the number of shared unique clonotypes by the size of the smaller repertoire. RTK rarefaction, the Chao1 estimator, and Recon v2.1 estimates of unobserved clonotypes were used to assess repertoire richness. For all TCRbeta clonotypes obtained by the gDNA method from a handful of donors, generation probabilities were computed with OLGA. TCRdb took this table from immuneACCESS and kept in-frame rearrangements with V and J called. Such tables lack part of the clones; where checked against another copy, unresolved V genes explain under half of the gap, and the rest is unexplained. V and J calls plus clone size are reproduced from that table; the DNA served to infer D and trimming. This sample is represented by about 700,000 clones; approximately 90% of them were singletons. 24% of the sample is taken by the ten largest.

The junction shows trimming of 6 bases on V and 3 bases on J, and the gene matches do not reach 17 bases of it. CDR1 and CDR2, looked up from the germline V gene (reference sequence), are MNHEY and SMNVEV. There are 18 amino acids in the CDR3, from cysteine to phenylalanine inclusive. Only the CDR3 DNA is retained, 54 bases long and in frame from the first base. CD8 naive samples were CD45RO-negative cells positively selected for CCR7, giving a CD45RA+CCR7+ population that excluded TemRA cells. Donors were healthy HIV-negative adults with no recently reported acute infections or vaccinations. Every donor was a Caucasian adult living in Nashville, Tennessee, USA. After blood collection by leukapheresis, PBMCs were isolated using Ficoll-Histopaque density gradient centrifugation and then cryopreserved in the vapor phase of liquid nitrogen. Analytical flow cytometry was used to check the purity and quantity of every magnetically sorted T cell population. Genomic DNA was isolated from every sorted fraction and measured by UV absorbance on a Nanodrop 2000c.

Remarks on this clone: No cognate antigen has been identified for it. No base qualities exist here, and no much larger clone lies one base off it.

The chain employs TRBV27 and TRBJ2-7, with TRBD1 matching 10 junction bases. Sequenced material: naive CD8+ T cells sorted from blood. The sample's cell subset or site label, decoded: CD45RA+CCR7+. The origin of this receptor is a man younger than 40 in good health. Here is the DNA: TGTGCCAGCAGAGGTGTGTGGGACAGGGGCAGGATCGGCTACGAGCAGTACTTC. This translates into CASRGVWDRGRIGYEQYF.